This paragraph reports one TCR beta chain. Its cognate antigen has yet to be identified. The data stem from a study of CXCR3-negative and CXCR3-positive naive CD8 T cells (dated by TCRdb to between 2019 and 2020). At the level of the whole study: In total, around 140 million TRB reads were obtained, corresponding to roughly 1.5 +/- 0.3 million reads per library. Diversity and physicochemical repertoire analyses were performed on around 10 donors pooled from two independent experiments. Naive subsets from 5 or 6 donors and memory cells from 3 donors were included in the TRBV-TRBJ cluster analysis.

Looking up the germline V gene yields CDR1 MDHEN and CDR2 SYDVKM. The CDR3, cysteine through phenylalanine, is 14 amino acids long. This entry has no DNA. General conclusions and limits of the study: Similar TRBV-TRBJ usage was shown by naive CXCR3-negative and CXCR3-positive cells from the same donor, whereas distinct patterns were shown by memory cells. Repertoire diversity was comparably high in both naive subsets but much lower in memory CD8+ T cells. Freshly isolated PBMCs were used for most assays because CXCR3 expression partially decreased after cryopreservation. Because surface CD5, which has been linked to self-reactivity in mice, was comparable between naive subsets, TCR interaction strength was also inferred from TRB CDR3 physicochemical properties. Compared with CXCR3-negative naive cells, CXCR3-positive naive cells had TRB CDR3s with higher hydrophobicity (lower Kidera factor 4), lower energy, and higher strength and volume indices.

Sequencing was carried out with a NextSeq 550. The Human TCR Profiling Kit (MiLaboratory) was used to make UMI-labeled 5' RACE TRB cDNA libraries. The full amount of extracted RNA was used for cDNA synthesis, and the full amount of resulting cDNA was used for PCR amplification. Libraries were prepared in parallel with an identical number of PCR cycles. Per the source publication's procedure: MIGEC and MiXCR extracted about 50,000 +/- 9,200 unique UMI-labeled TRB cDNA molecules per library, requiring at least two reads per UMI. Each library averaged around 40,000 +/- 10,000 functional in-frame TRB CDR3 nucleotide clonotypes without stop codons. After downsampling to 5000 UMI-labeled TRB molecules per sample, diversity metrics such as normalized Shannon-Wiener and Chao1 were calculated in VDJtools. VDJtools was used to calculate clonotype-size-weighted physicochemical properties of the central five CDR3 residues, namely interaction energy, strength, volume and Kidera factor 4. TCRdb reprocessed the reads, reporting each CDR3 protein sequence once and no DNA. TCRdb, rather than the study authors, made the V and J calls. The sample table holds fewer than 50,000 distinct CDR3 sequences. Roughly 1.4% of the sample is in the top ten clones.

Each CD8+ T cell subset was flow-sorted in triplicate, with roughly 300,000 cells per subset placed directly into RLT lysis buffer. To exclude memory contaminants, naive CD8+ T cells were stringently defined as CD45RO-CCR7+CD27+CD95-. Standard density gradient centrifugation was used to isolate peripheral blood mononuclear cells from buffy coats. A FACSAria III was used to flow-sort naive CD8+ T cells into CXCR3-negative and CXCR3-positive populations. Total RNA was extracted from sorted cells using an RNeasy Mini Kit. The sequenced sample was naive CXCR3- CD8+ T cells from blood. In light of the paper, this sample's cell subset or site label describes: CD45RO-CCR7+CD27+CD95- naive CD8+ T cells lacking CXCR3 (TNR3-). The rearranged chain carries TRBV28 and TRBJ2-3; TCRdb outputs TRBD2, but without DNA this stays unchecked. The TCR sequence derives from a human donor in good health. Some clones in this sample may be carry-over from other donors' samples. The CDR3 reads as follows: CASSLIPPPDTQYF. Reference TRBV28 and TRBJ2-3 proteins supply the regions before and after the CDR3; the full variable domain is: DVKVTQSSRYLVKRTGEKVFLECVQDMDHENMFWYRQDPGLGLRLIYFSYDVKMKEKGDIPEGYSVSREKKERFSLILESASTNQTSMYLCASSLIPPPDTQYFGPGTRLTVL.